This note documents a single T cell receptor (beta chain) sequence. What it binds is unknown. Profiling relied on immunoSEQ multiplex PCR, and the TCRdb table lists in-frame clones only, not all of them. The data contain roughly 100,000 clones, roughly 90% of them singletons. This record comes from a study of T cell responses to AZD1222 COVID-19 vaccine. Study conclusions and caveats: The donor group comprised mostly white British people and more females; the analysis possibly underestimated clonal diversity. Just a handful of people given AZD1222 tested seropositive at baseline. Along spike, vaccine-associated CD4 TCRs were found throughout, with dominance at 160-218 and 743-854.

Germline values: CDR1 SNHLY, CDR2 FYNNEI. The CDR3 totals 14 residues. Trimming removed 6 bases from V and 5 bases from J; junction bases left unmatched: 5. This chain links TRBV2 with TRBJ2-4; 9 bases match TRBD1. This material consisted of peripheral blood, taken on day 0 of AZD1222 vaccination. The source is an adult in good health. Written as DNA, the CDR3 is TGTGCCAGCAGCAGGGACAGGGTTGAAAACATTCAGTACTTC. Translated: CASSRDRVENIQYF.